This TCR beta chain derives from a study of T-cell reconstitution after alpha-beta-depleted transplantation in children. This clonotype was found many times. V dropped 2 bases and J dropped 7; count of bases not matched to a gene: 5. Germline V lookup: CDR1 LGHDT, CDR2 YNNKEL (reference sequence). CDR3 length: 15 residues. During its preparation, the TCRbeta library received unique molecular identifiers. TCRdb independently ran MiXCR on the PCR reads; one entry per CDR3 protein. The repertoire includes roughly 350,000 distinct CDR3 sequences, around a tenth of them detected once, and more than 2% sits in the top ten.

V and J are TRBV3-1 and TRBJ2-1; TRBD2 matches at 10 bases. The TCR comes from a human donor who donated a stem cell graft to a child with acute lymphoblastic leukemia. The source was PBMCs from the stem cell graft donor, collected from the stem cell graft. The CDR3 nucleotides are TGTGCCAGCAGCCAACTAGCGGGAGTCGGTAATGAGCAGTTCTTC. Protein sequence: CASSQLAGVGNEQFF.